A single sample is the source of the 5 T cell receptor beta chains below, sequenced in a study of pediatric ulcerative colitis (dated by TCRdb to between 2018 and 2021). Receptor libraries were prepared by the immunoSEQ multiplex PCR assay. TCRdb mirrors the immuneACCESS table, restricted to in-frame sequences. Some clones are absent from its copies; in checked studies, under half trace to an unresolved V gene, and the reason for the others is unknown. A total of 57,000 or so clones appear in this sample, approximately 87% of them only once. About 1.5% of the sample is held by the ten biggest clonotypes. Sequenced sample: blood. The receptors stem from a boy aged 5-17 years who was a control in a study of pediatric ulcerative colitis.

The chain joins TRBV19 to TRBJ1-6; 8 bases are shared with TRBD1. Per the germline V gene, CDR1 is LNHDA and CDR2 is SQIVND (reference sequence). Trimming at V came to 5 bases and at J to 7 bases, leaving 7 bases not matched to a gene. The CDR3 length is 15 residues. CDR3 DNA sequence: TGTGCCAGTAGTGGTCCCGGACAGGGAAATTCACCCCTCCACTTT. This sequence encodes CASSGPGQGNSPLHF.

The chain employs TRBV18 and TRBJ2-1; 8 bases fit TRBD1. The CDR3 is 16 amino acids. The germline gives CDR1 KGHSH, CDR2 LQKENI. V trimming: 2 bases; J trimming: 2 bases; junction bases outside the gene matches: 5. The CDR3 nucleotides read TGTGCCAGCTCACCATCCGGGACAGGTCCCTACAATGAGCAGTTCTTC. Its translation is CASSPSGTGPYNEQFF.

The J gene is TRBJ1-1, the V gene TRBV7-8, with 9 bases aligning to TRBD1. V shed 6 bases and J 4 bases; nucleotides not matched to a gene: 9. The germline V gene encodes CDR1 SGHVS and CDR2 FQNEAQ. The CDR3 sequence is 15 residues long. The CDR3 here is CASSNYRGQGTEAFF. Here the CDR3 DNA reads TGTGCCAGCAGTAATTACAGGGGGCAGGGCACTGAAGCTTTCTTT.

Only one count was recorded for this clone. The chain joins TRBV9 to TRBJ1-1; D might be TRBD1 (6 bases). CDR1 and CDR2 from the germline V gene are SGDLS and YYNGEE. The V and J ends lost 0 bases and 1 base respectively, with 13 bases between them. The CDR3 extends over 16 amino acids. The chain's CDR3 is CASSVVGGEENTEAFF. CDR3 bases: TGTGCCAGCAGCGTAGTGGGGGGCGAGGAGAACACTGAAGCTTTCTTT.

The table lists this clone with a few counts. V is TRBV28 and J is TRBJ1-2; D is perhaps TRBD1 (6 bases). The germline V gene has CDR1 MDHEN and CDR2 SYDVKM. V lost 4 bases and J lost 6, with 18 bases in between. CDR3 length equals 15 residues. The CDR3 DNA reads TGTGCCAGCAGTTCCCGGATCTGGGGGGCGCATGGCTACACCTTC. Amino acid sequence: CASSSRIWGAHGYTF.